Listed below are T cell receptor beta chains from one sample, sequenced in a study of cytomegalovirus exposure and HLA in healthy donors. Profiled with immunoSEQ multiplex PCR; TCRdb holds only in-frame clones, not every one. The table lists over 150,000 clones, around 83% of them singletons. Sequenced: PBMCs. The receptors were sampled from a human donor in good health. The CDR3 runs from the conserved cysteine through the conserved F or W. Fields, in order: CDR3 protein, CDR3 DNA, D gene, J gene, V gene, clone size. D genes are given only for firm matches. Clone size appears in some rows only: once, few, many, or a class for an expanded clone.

CDR3: CASSLAQGSGNTIYF
DNA: TGTGCTAGCAGCTTAGCCCAGGGCTCTGGAAACACCATATATTTT
D: .
J: TRBJ1-3
V: TRBV7-7
size: .

CDR3: CASREDRALPYYEQYF
DNA: TGTGCCAGCAGGGAAGACAGGGCACTCCCCTACTACGAGCAGTACTTC
D: TRBD1
J: TRBJ2-7
V: TRBV6-1
size: .

CDR3: CASSLGRTNTEAFF
DNA: TGCGCCAGCAGCCTGGGACGGACAAACACTGAAGCTTTCTTT
D: .
J: TRBJ1-1
V: TRBV5-1
size: .

CDR3: CASSLFNRYEQYF
DNA: TGTGCCAGCAGTTTATTCAACAGATACGAGCAGTACTTC
D: .
J: TRBJ2-7
V: TRBV28
size: few

CDR3: CASSPGTGAQETQYF
DNA: TGTGCCAGCAGCCCAGGGACAGGGGCCCAAGAGACCCAGTACTTC
D: TRBD1
J: TRBJ2-5
V: TRBV9
size: .

CDR3: CASNTGGGRNNEQFF
DNA: TGTGCCAGCAATACCGGGGGCGGGAGAAACAATGAGCAGTTCTTC
D: .
J: TRBJ2-1
V: TRBV28
size: .

CDR3: CASSRRGSSYNEQFF
DNA: TGCGCCAGCTCCCGGAGAGGGAGCTCCTACAATGAGCAGTTCTTC
D: .
J: TRBJ2-1
V: TRBV5-1
size: .

CDR3: CASSRQGGYNEQFF
DNA: TGTGCCAGTAGTAGACAGGGAGGTTACAATGAGCAGTTCTTC
D: .
J: TRBJ2-1
V: TRBV19
size: .

CDR3: CASSVGDRGLAGETQYF
DNA: TGTGCCAGCAGCGTCGGGGACAGGGGGCTAGCGGGAGAGACCCAGTACTTC
D: TRBD1
J: TRBJ2-5
V: TRBV9
size: .

CDR3: CASSAKGASTNEKLFF
DNA: TGTGCCAGCAGTGCAAAGGGGGCATCAACTAATGAAAAACTGTTTTTT
D: TRBD1
J: TRBJ1-4
V: TRBV25-1
size: .

CDR3: CASRRRALNEQFF
DNA: TGTGCCAGCAGGCGAAGAGCCCTCAATGAGCAGTTCTTC
D: .
J: TRBJ2-1
V: TRBV27
size: .

CDR3: CASSFYGGEVSYNEQFF
DNA: TGCGCCAGCAGCTTTTACGGGGGAGAAGTTTCCTACAATGAGCAGTTCTTC
D: .
J: TRBJ2-1
V: TRBV5-1
size: .

CDR3: CASSTDRGYGYTF
DNA: TGTGCCAGCAGCACAGACAGGGGCTATGGCTACACCTTC
D: TRBD1
J: TRBJ1-2
V: TRBV5-4
size: few

CDR3: CASSRTGAVNEKLFF
DNA: TGTGCCAGCAGTCGAACAGGGGCGGTTAATGAAAAACTGTTTTTT
D: TRBD1
J: TRBJ1-4
V: TRBV6-5
size: .

CDR3: CASSDGQGNTEAFF
DNA: TGTGCCAGCAGTGATGGGCAGGGGAACACTGAAGCTTTCTTT
D: .
J: TRBJ1-1
V: TRBV25-1
size: .

CDR3: CASSLGAGATTNEKLFF
DNA: TGTGCCAGCAGCTTAGGGGCGGGGGCGACAACTAATGAAAAACTGTTTTTT
D: .
J: TRBJ1-4
V: TRBV7-2
size: .

CDR3: CASSSGTKDYGYTF
DNA: TGTGCCAGCAGCTCCGGGACTAAAGACTATGGCTACACCTTC
D: .
J: TRBJ1-2
V: TRBV7-6
size: .

CDR3: CASSLPGGWGGYTF
DNA: TGTGCCAGCAGTTTGCCAGGCGGGTGGGGTGGCTACACCTTC
D: .
J: TRBJ1-2
V: TRBV28
size: once

CDR3: CASSLLDRGIEQFF
DNA: TGTGCCAGCTCACTATTGGACAGGGGGATTGAGCAGTTCTTC
D: TRBD1
J: TRBJ2-1
V: TRBV18
size: once

CDR3: CASSEGAYNEKLFF
DNA: TGTGCCAGCAGTGAAGGAGCCTATAATGAAAAACTGTTTTTT
D: .
J: TRBJ1-4
V: TRBV9
size: .

CDR3: CASSARWDSNTEAFF
DNA: TGTGCCAGCAGCGCGCGCTGGGACAGTAACACTGAAGCTTTCTTT
D: TRBD1
J: TRBJ1-1
V: TRBV9
size: .

CDR3: CASKKTTSTDTQYF
DNA: TGTGCCAGCAAAAAGACAACTAGCACAGATACGCAGTATTTT
D: .
J: TRBJ2-3
V: TRBV6-1
size: .

CDR3: CASSSDRVYGYTF
DNA: TGTGCCAGCAGCTCGGACAGGGTCTATGGCTACACCTTC
D: TRBD1
J: TRBJ1-2
V: TRBV5-4
size: .

CDR3: CSVQISGTGPNYGYTF
DNA: TGCAGCGTGCAAATCTCCGGGACAGGGCCTAACTATGGCTACACCTTC
D: TRBD1
J: TRBJ1-2
V: TRBV29-1
size: once

CDR3: CASSPKTPEPSYNEQFF
DNA: TGTGCCAGCAGCCCCAAGACACCCGAACCCTCCTACAATGAGCAGTTCTTC
D: .
J: TRBJ2-1
V: TRBV9
size: .

CDR3: CASSLRGQGAYEQYF
DNA: TGTGCCAGCAGTTTACGGGGACAGGGGGCCTACGAGCAGTACTTC
D: TRBD1
J: TRBJ2-7
V: TRBV27
size: .

CDR3: CASSPIWSANQPQHF
DNA: TGTGCCAGCTCACCTATATGGTCAGCGAATCAGCCCCAGCATTTT
D: .
J: TRBJ1-5
V: TRBV18
size: .

CDR3: CASSVGQGGGYEQYF
DNA: TGTGCCAGCAGCGTCGGACAGGGCGGTGGATACGAGCAGTACTTC
D: TRBD1
J: TRBJ2-7
V: TRBV9
size: .

CDR3: CASSPYPSVALGALTDTQYF
DNA: TGTGCCAGCTCACCATATCCTAGCGTGGCCCTTGGTGCCCTCACAGATACGCAGTATTTT
D: .
J: TRBJ2-3
V: TRBV18
size: .

CDR3: CASSELGRANVLTF
DNA: TGTGCCAGCAGTGAATTGGGCAGGGCCAACGTCCTGACTTTC
D: .
J: TRBJ2-6
V: TRBV2
size: .

CDR3: CASSSRPRPGSSGANVLTF
DNA: TGTGCCAGCAGCTCCCGCCCCCGACCAGGCAGCTCTGGGGCCAACGTCCTGACTTTC
D: .
J: TRBJ2-6
V: TRBV11-2
size: .

CDR3: CASSRSQVAGGEDTQYF
DNA: TGCGCCAGCAGCAGGTCCCAGGTAGCGGGGGGTGAAGATACGCAGTATTTT
D: TRBD2
J: TRBJ2-3
V: TRBV4-1
size: .

CDR3: CASSRGTGSEKLFF
DNA: TGTGCCAGCAGCAGGGGGACAGGGTCTGAAAAACTGTTTTTT
D: TRBD1
J: TRBJ1-4
V: TRBV6-5
size: .

CDR3: CASSLDQGRGNTIYF
DNA: TGCGCCAGCAGCTTGGACCAGGGGCGAGGAAACACCATATATTTT
D: .
J: TRBJ1-3
V: TRBV5-1
size: .

CDR3: CASSVSPAGGPREQFF
DNA: TGTGCCAGCAGTGTTTCCCCAGCGGGAGGGCCCCGTGAGCAGTTCTTC
D: TRBD2
J: TRBJ2-1
V: TRBV6-4
size: .

CDR3: CASNRDRENYGYTF
DNA: TGTGCCAGCAATCGGGACAGGGAAAACTATGGCTACACCTTC
D: TRBD1
J: TRBJ1-2
V: TRBV2
size: .

CDR3: CSVVGLKEKLFF
DNA: TGCAGCGTTGTGGGCCTAAAGGAAAAACTGTTTTTT
D: .
J: TRBJ1-4
V: TRBV29-1
size: once

CDR3: CAWKGSGRTAYEQYF
DNA: TGTGCCTGGAAGGGTAGCGGGAGGACAGCCTACGAGCAGTACTTC
D: TRBD2
J: TRBJ2-7
V: TRBV30
size: .

CDR3: CASSMRNSGNTIYF
DNA: TGTGCCAGTAGTATGAGGAACTCTGGAAACACCATATATTTT
D: .
J: TRBJ1-3
V: TRBV19
size: .

CDR3: CASSPRTGPWNTIYF
DNA: TGTGCCAGCAGCCCTAGGACAGGGCCGTGGAACACCATATATTTT
D: TRBD1
J: TRBJ1-3
V: TRBV4-2
size: .

CDR3: CASSVGTSGDTDTQYF
DNA: TGTGCCAGCAGCGTAGGGACTAGCGGAGACACAGATACGCAGTATTTT
D: TRBD2
J: TRBJ2-3
V: TRBV9
size: .

CDR3: CASSLVGGFAGNTIYF
DNA: TGCGCCAGCAGCTTGGTCGGGGGGTTTGCTGGAAACACCATATATTTT
D: .
J: TRBJ1-3
V: TRBV5-1
size: .

CDR3: CASSLTGASTEAFF
DNA: TGTGCCAGCAGTTTGACAGGTGCGAGTACTGAAGCTTTCTTT
D: .
J: TRBJ1-1
V: TRBV6-5
size: .

CDR3: CSAQGRSSYEQYF
DNA: TGCAGCGCACAGGGGAGGAGCTCCTACGAGCAGTACTTC
D: .
J: TRBJ2-7
V: TRBV29-1
size: .

CDR3: CASSLDPSLSYEQYF
DNA: TGCGCCAGCAGCTTGGATCCTTCCTTATCCTACGAGCAGTACTTC
D: .
J: TRBJ2-7
V: TRBV5-1
size: .

CDR3: CAWTAGKNTEAFF
DNA: TGTGCCTGGACTGCCGGGAAGAACACTGAAGCTTTCTTT
D: .
J: TRBJ1-1
V: TRBV30
size: .

CDR3: CASAGTGGYEQYF
DNA: TGTGCCAGCGCCGGGACAGGGGGCTACGAGCAGTACTTC
D: TRBD1
J: TRBJ2-7
V: TRBV2
size: .

CDR3: CASSGGGWRNTIYF
DNA: TGTGCCAGCAGTGGTGGGGGGTGGAGAAACACCATATATTTT
D: .
J: TRBJ1-3
V: TRBV6-1
size: .

CDR3: CSVVILRTGGLGTEAFF
DNA: TGCAGCGTTGTAATTCTACGGACAGGGGGCCTTGGGACTGAAGCTTTCTTT
D: TRBD1
J: TRBJ1-1
V: TRBV29-1
size: .

CDR3: CASKPHPQRDEQFF
DNA: TGTGCCAGCAAACCCCACCCTCAGCGGGATGAGCAGTTCTTC
D: .
J: TRBJ2-1
V: TRBV7-8
size: .

CDR3: CASSKRALTRGHNEQFF
DNA: TGTGCCAGTAGTAAGCGGGCCCTCACACGGGGCCACAATGAGCAGTTCTTC
D: .
J: TRBJ2-1
V: TRBV19
size: .

CDR3: CASSDGQGRNQPQHF
DNA: TGTGCCAGCAGTGACGGTCAGGGAAGAAATCAGCCCCAGCATTTT
D: .
J: TRBJ1-5
V: TRBV6-1
size: .

CDR3: CASSPQGYGELFF
DNA: TGTGCCAGCAGTCCCCAGGGTTACGGGGAGCTGTTTTTT
D: .
J: TRBJ2-2
V: TRBV2
size: .

CDR3: CASSSSRVQSEAFF
DNA: TGTGCCAGCAGCTCCAGCAGGGTTCAGAGTGAAGCTTTCTTT
D: .
J: TRBJ1-1
V: TRBV7-9
size: .

CDR3: CASSPSGVKYWRGNTEAFF
DNA: TGTGCCAGCTCACCATCTGGGGTGAAATATTGGAGGGGCAACACTGAAGCTTTCTTT
D: .
J: TRBJ1-1
V: TRBV18
size: .

CDR3: CASSLSFIGDRNTEAFF
DNA: TGTGCCAGCAGCTTATCTTTTATCGGGGACAGGAACACTGAAGCTTTCTTT
D: TRBD1
J: TRBJ1-1
V: TRBV7-9
size: .

CDR3: CASGWRGGTNTEAFF
DNA: TGTGCCAGCGGGTGGAGAGGGGGCACCAACACTGAAGCTTTCTTT
D: TRBD1
J: TRBJ1-1
V: TRBV5-4
size: once